Listed below are T cell receptor beta chains from one sample, sequenced in a study of cytomegalovirus exposure and HLA in healthy donors. Measured with immunoSEQ multiplex PCR; TCRdb has only the in-frame clones, and not every one. The repertoire holds more than 80,000 clones, with roughly three quarters as singletons. Sequencing used PBMCs. These receptors came from a woman aged 55-70 years in good health and CMV-seropositive. Each CDR3 is given with its conserved first and last residue. D genes are given only for firm matches. The listing skips clone size in some rows; elsewhere it reads once, few, many or a size class.

clone size	V gene	J gene	D gene	CDR3 DNA	CDR3 protein
.	TRBV10-1	TRBJ2-6	.	TGCGCCAGCAGTGAAGCGGGGGCCAACGTCCTGACTTTC	CASSEAGANVLTF
once	TRBV7-3	TRBJ2-3	.	TGTGCCAGCAGCTTATCTAGCTTCGGAGATACGCAGTATTTT	CASSLSSFGDTQYF
.	TRBV30	TRBJ2-5	.	TGTGCCTGGAGTGTACTGGGGTTACATAGGGGGACCCAGTACTTC	CAWSVLGLHRGTQYF
once	TRBV28	TRBJ2-7	TRBD1	TGTGCCAGCAGGGGAGGACAGGGCTACGAGCAGTACTTC	CASRGGQGYEQYF
.	TRBV5-6	TRBJ1-3	.	TGTGCCAGCAGCTTGGGATCAGCTGGAAACACCATATATTTT	CASSLGSAGNTIYF
.	TRBV5-1	TRBJ2-7	.	TGCGCCAGCAGCTTGGGGGCCGAGCAGTACTTC	CASSLGAEQYF
.	TRBV13	TRBJ1-4	TRBD1	TGTGCCAGCAGCTTAGGTCCAGGGGGGACAACTAATGAAAAACTGTTTTTT	CASSLGPGGTTNEKLFF
.	TRBV27	TRBJ2-1	TRBD2	TGTGCCAGCAGTTTTTCTCCTATAGCGGGAGGGCCGGGTAGGATGAAGGTGTTCTTC	CASSFSPIAGGPGRMKVFF
.	TRBV11-3	TRBJ2-2	.	TGTGCCAGCAGCTTACAGGTAGTCGGGGATTCGAACACCGGGGAGCTGTTTTTT	CASSLQVVGDSNTGELFF
.	TRBV10-3	TRBJ2-3	.	TGTGCCATCAGTGAGTCGACTAGGTTAGTTACCGGTACGCAGTATTTT	CAISESTRLVTGTQYF
.	TRBV9	TRBJ2-2	TRBD1	TGTGCCAGCAGCCCCCGGGACAGGCTGGGAGGCGGGGAGCTGTTTTTT	CASSPRDRLGGGELFF
.	TRBV7-2	TRBJ2-1	.	TGTGCCAGCAGCTTACTTTCAGGTTCGGGGTACAATGAGCAGTTCTTC	CASSLLSGSGYNEQFF
few	TRBV5-1	TRBJ2-6	.	TGCGCCAGCAGCTTGGGGCCTGCCTCTGGGGCCAACGTCCTGACTTTC	CASSLGPASGANVLTF
.	TRBV29-1	TRBJ2-5	TRBD1	TGCAGCGTTGGGGGAACGGGACAGGGCCCCCCTGAGCAGTACTTC	CSVGGTGQGPPEQYF
.	TRBV10-3	TRBJ2-7	TRBD2	TGTGCCACCTTACCTAGCGGGAGTAGGGACGAGCAGTACTTC	CATLPSGSRDEQYF
.	TRBV11-2	TRBJ1-4	TRBD1	TGTGCCAGCAGCCGGGGACAGAATGAAAAACTGTTTTTT	CASSRGQNEKLFF
.	TRBV19	TRBJ2-3	TRBD2	TGTGCCAGTACCGGGACTAGCGGGGATCAGGCGTATTTT	CASTGTSGDQAYF
.	TRBV9	TRBJ2-2	.	TGTGCCAGCAGCGCAGGGGAGGGGCAGGGGGAGCTGTTTTTT	CASSAGEGQGELFF
.	TRBV12-5	TRBJ1-2	TRBD1	TGTGCTAGTGGTCCCGGGACAGCTAACTATGGCTACACCTTC	CASGPGTANYGYTF
.	TRBV5-4	TRBJ1-4	.	TGTGCCAGCAGCCACGCTAACTCTGATGAAAAACTGTTTTTT	CASSHANSDEKLFF
few	TRBV5-1	TRBJ2-5	.	TGCGCCAGCAGCCCGGACAGTACCGGACGAGAGACCCAGTACTTC	CASSPDSTGRETQYF
.	TRBV19	TRBJ2-7	TRBD2	TGTGCCAGTAGTGCCGGACTAGCGGGAGCGACTAATCACTACGAGCAGTACTTC	CASSAGLAGATNHYEQYF
.	TRBV5-4	TRBJ2-3	TRBD2	TGTGCCAGCAGCTCCACTAGCGGCACAGATACGCAGTATTTT	CASSSTSGTDTQYF
.	TRBV11-2	TRBJ1-5	TRBD1	TGTGCCAGCAGCACGGACAGGGTTCAGCCCCAGCATTTT	CASSTDRVQPQHF
.	TRBV5-8	TRBJ1-1	TRBD1	TGTGCCAGTAGACAGGGAGTAAACACTGAAGCTTTCTTT	CASRQGVNTEAFF
.	TRBV5-4	TRBJ1-2	.	TGTGCCAGCAGCTCCGGACAGAAAAGAGGCTACACCTTC	CASSSGQKRGYTF
many	TRBV6-5	TRBJ1-2	TRBD1	TGTGCCAGCAGTTACCGACAGGGCGTTGGCTACACCTTC	CASSYRQGVGYTF
.	TRBV9	TRBJ2-2	.	TGTGCCAGCAGCCCCAGACATCCCACCGGGGAGCTGTTTTTT	CASSPRHPTGELFF
.	TRBV30	TRBJ1-1	.	TGTGCCTGGACTAAGGGGGTTACTGAAGCTTTCTTT	CAWTKGVTEAFF
.	TRBV19	TRBJ1-5	TRBD1	TGTGCCAGCGGGACAGATTATAGCAATCAGCCCCAGCATTTT	CASGTDYSNQPQHF
.	TRBV4-2	TRBJ2-1	.	TGTGCCAGCAGCCAAGACTCGTCCTACAATGAGCAGTTCTTC	CASSQDSSYNEQFF
.	TRBV5-1	TRBJ2-7	TRBD2	TGCGCCAGCAGCTTGGCTGGGACTAGCGGGAGCTCCTACGAGCAGTACTTC	CASSLAGTSGSSYEQYF
.	TRBV5-1	TRBJ1-3	.	TGCGCCAGCAGCTTGAGGGGGTCTGGAAACACCATATATTTT	CASSLRGSGNTIYF
.	TRBV29-1	TRBJ2-3	TRBD1	TGCAGCGTTGCCCCACAGGGGGCGTATACAGATACGCAGTATTTT	CSVAPQGAYTDTQYF
.	TRBV30	TRBJ2-7	.	TGTGCCTGGAGGAGGCAGGGCTCCGAGCAGTACTTC	CAWRRQGSEQYF
.	TRBV5-4	TRBJ2-1	TRBD2	TGTGCCAGCAGCAGTGCCCTAGCGGGATCCGTAATCAGTTACAATGAGCAGTTCTTC	CASSSALAGSVISYNEQFF
.	TRBV5-1	TRBJ2-7	.	TGCGCCAGCAGCTCGGACAGATACGAGCAGTACTTC	CASSSDRYEQYF